The next 21 T cell receptor beta chains were all read from a single sample in a study of blood T cell repertoires in COVID-19. Method: immunoSEQ multiplex PCR; TCRdb's copy keeps in-frame clones and lacks some. The table includes tens of thousands of clones, around 92% detected once. Sequenced input: peripheral blood. These receptor sequences come from a man between 45 and 60 years old with COVID-19, enrolled during active disease.

As DNA, the CDR3 is TGTGCCAGCAGCTTATGGGGGACAGACGGGTTAGAGGGCTACACCTTC. Encoded protein: CASSLWGTDGLEGYTF. The genes are TRBV13 and TRBJ1-2, with 7 bases that match TRBD1. V lost 2 bases to trimming and J lost 8 bases; unmatched junction nucleotides: 14. Germline CDR1 and CDR2: PRHDT and FYEKMQ (reference sequence). This CDR3 contains 16 residues.

J is TRBJ2-1 and V is TRBV5-4, with D tentatively TRBD2 (7 bases). V was pared by 4 bases and J by 6 bases, with 20 bases between. Germline V gives CDR1 SGHNT, CDR2 YYREEE (reference sequence). The CDR3 totals 16 residues. Written as DNA, the CDR3 is TGTGCCAGCAGCCCGTGGGCGGGGGCCCGTGGCAATGAGCAGTTCTTC. Amino acids: CASSPWAGARGNEQFF.

The rearrangement uses TRBV14 and TRBJ2-1; TRBD2 aligns across 14 bases. Germline trimming cut 4 bases from V and 3 bases from J; bases unmatched to any gene: 2. The germline CDR1 and CDR2 sequences are SGHDN and FVKESK. The CDR3 loop spans 16 amino acids. CDR3 nucleotide sequence: TGTGCCAGCAGCCGCGGGACTAGCGGGGGCTACAATGAGCAGTTCTTC. It is translated as CASSRGTSGGYNEQFF.

The chain recombines TRBV19 with TRBJ1-6; no definite D call. V lost 3 bases and J lost 10, with 13 bases in between. The CDR3 loop spans 14 amino acids. Germline assignment: CDR1 LNHDA and CDR2 SQIVND (reference sequence). The CDR3 sequence: CASSIRPAGSPLHF. As DNA, the CDR3 is TGTGCCAGTAGTATTCGTCCCGCGGGATCACCCCTCCACTTT.

The gene calls are TRBV11-2 and TRBJ1-4, with unresolved D. Per germline, CDR1 SGHAT and CDR2 FQNNGV. Deletions cut 5 bases from V and 6 bases from J, with 10 bases between. The CDR3 consists of 13 residues. The chain's CDR3 is CASSVGVDEKLFF. For the CDR3, the DNA is TGTGCCAGCAGCGTAGGAGTGGATGAAAAACTGTTTTTT. Together with reference TRBV11-2 and TRBJ1-4, the CDR3 gives the full variable domain: EAGVAQSPRYKIIEKRQSVAFWCNPISGHATLYWYQQILGQGPKLLIQFQNNGVVDDSQLPKDRFSAERLKGVDSTLKIQPAKLEDSAVYLCASSVGVDEKLFFGSGTQLSVL.

The table lists this clone with a count of one. The CDR3 here is CASSLNTGGGNQPQHF. For the CDR3, the DNA is TGTGCCAGCAGCTTAAACACAGGGGGCGGCAATCAGCCCCAGCATTTT. The chain combines TRBV7-6 with TRBJ1-5, with 9 positions matching TRBD1. This CDR3 has 16 amino acids. The germline gives CDR1 SGHVS, CDR2 FNYEAQ. The V segment lost 2 bases and the J segment 2 bases; nucleotides outside the gene matches: 4.

The chain links TRBV14 to TRBJ1-2, with D perhaps matching TRBD1 (5 bases). Germline loops: CDR1 SGHDN, CDR2 FVKESK. This CDR3 spans 13 amino acids. The V end lost 3 bases, the J end lost 2 bases, and 7 bases lay between the germline ends. The CDR3 region has the DNA TGTGCCAGCAGCCAGGGACTAAACTATGGCTACACCTTC. This encodes CASSQGLNYGYTF. The complete variable domain, with remaining parts taken from reference TRBV14 and TRBJ1-2, reads EAGVTQFPSHSVIEKGQTVTLRCDPISGHDNLYWYRRVMGKEIKFLLHFVKESKQDESGMPNNRFLAERTGGTYSTLKVQPAELEDSGVYFCASSQGLNYGYTFGSGTRLTVV.

The chain recombines TRBV9 with TRBJ1-1; D not certain. CDR3 size: 16 residues. The V and J ends lost 3 bases and 3 bases respectively, with 18 bases between them. Looked up from germline, CDR1 is SGDLS and CDR2 is YYNGEE. CDR3 protein: CASSATEGNGDTEAFF. DNA of the CDR3: TGTGCCAGCAGCGCGACGGAAGGAAACGGGGACACTGAAGCTTTCTTT.

The rearrangement uses TRBV27 and TRBJ1-1; unclear D gene. The germline gives CDR1 MNHEY, CDR2 SMNVEV (reference sequence). The CDR3 is 15 amino acids. V was clipped by 5 bases and J by 5 bases, with 18 bases between them. The CDR3 protein is CASSPPSLSGTEAFF. DNA of the CDR3: TGTGCCAGCAGTCCCCCCTCGCTGTCGGGGACTGAAGCTTTCTTT.

The gene calls are TRBV6-5 and TRBJ1-2, with a possible D match to TRBD1 (5 bases). Germline-derived CDR1 and CDR2 are MNHEY and SVGAGI. The CDR3 consists of 16 residues. V was trimmed by 2 bases and J by 7 bases, leaving 20 bases between them. As DNA, the CDR3 is TGTGCCAGCAGTTACCCATTGGGGGGTAGAATGATTGGCTACACCTTC. It translates to CASSYPLGGRMIGYTF.

V usage is TRBV7-9 and J usage is TRBJ2-7, with D possibly matching TRBD1 (5 bases). V was cut by 11 bases and J by 1 base, with 18 bases left in between. This CDR3 has 14 residues. Per germline, CDR1 SEHNR and CDR2 FQNEAQ (reference sequence). CDR3 sequence: CAATDIRRSYEQYF. CDR3 DNA sequence: TGTGCCGCTACGGACATAAGACGGTCCTACGAGCAGTACTTC.

The rearrangement joins TRBV5-1 to TRBJ2-5, with 9 bases matching TRBD2. This CDR3 contains 14 residues. V dropped 1 base and J dropped 2; count of bases not matched to a gene: 0. Germline V gene data show CDR1 as SGHRS and CDR2 as YFSETQ. The CDR3 region has the DNA TGCGCCAGCAGCTTGCTAGCGGGGCAAGAGACCCAGTACTTC. Amino acid sequence: CASSLLAGQETQYF.

The chain links TRBV29-1 to TRBJ2-5, with 9 bases identical to TRBD2. Unmatched junction bases numbered 3, after V lost 4 bases and J lost 0 bases. The germline CDR1 and CDR2 sequences are SQVTM and ANQGSEA. The CDR3 consists of 14 residues. Here the CDR3 reads CSVAASGDQETQYF. The CDR3 region has the DNA TGCAGCGTTGCGGCTAGCGGGGACCAAGAGACCCAGTACTTC.

The chain carries TRBV9 and TRBJ1-3, with D possibly TRBD1 on 6 matching bases. Trimming cost V 4 bases and J 4 bases, with 18 bases left between them. Per the germline V gene, CDR1 is SGDLS and CDR2 is YYNGEE. The CDR3 runs 16 residues. The CDR3 here is CASSHSLQGVGNTIYF. CDR3 sequence (DNA): TGTGCCAGCAGCCACTCACTACAGGGTGTGGGAAACACCATATATTTT.

The J gene is TRBJ1-5, the V gene TRBV2; tentatively, D is TRBD1 (5 bases). CDR1 is SNHLY and CDR2 is FYNNEI in the germline V gene. The V end was cut by 7 bases, the J end by 1 base, with 14 bases between. This CDR3 is 15 amino acids long. CDR3 sequence: CASKQDEISNQPQHF. The CDR3 nucleotides are TGTGCCAGCAAACAGGACGAGATAAGCAATCAGCCCCAGCATTTT.

The chain is built from TRBV19 and TRBJ1-1; 7 bases line up with TRBD1. The germline CDR1 and CDR2 sequences are LNHDA and SQIVND (reference sequence). CDR3 size: 14 residues. The J segment lost 3 bases and the V segment lost 6 bases, leaving 7 bases of the junction unmatched. CDR3 amino acids: CASRTTGQDTEAFF. The CDR3 DNA follows: TGTGCCAGTAGGACGACAGGACAGGACACTGAAGCTTTCTTT.

The V and J genes are TRBV5-5 and TRBJ1-1; D is uncertain. The CDR3 spans 13 residues. Germline values: CDR1 SGHKS, CDR2 YYEKEE (reference sequence). The V and J ends lost 7 bases and 2 bases respectively, with 12 bases between them. As DNA, the CDR3 is TGTGCCAGCGGCAGGTTCTCAAACACTGAAGCTTTCTTT. Amino acids: CASGRFSNTEAFF.

The chain uses TRBV4-1 and TRBJ1-4; 8 nucleotides agree with TRBD1. J gave up 5 bases and V 4 bases, and 9 bases lay outside the gene matches. The CDR3 extends over 16 amino acids. Germline assignment: CDR1 MGHRA and CDR2 YSYEKL. CDR3 in amino acids: CASSPGQGGLNEKLFF. The CDR3 DNA reads as TGCGCCAGCAGCCCCGGACAGGGTGGTTTGAATGAAAAACTGTTTTTT.

This clone came up once. The chain links TRBV24-1 to TRBJ2-1; 9 bases are a match to TRBD2. From germline, CDR1 is KGHDR and CDR2 SFDVKD. Trimming at V came to 2 bases and at J to 6 bases, leaving 10 bases not matched to a gene. CDR3 length: 17 amino acids. DNA for the CDR3: TGTGCCACCAGTGATTCTCTGGTTGCGGGGGGGCGCAATGAGCAGTTCTTC. This sequence encodes CATSDSLVAGGRNEQFF.

The chain carries TRBV7-2 and TRBJ2-5, with TRBD2 matching 8 bases. V lost 3 bases to trimming and J lost 5 bases; unmatched junction nucleotides: 5. The CDR3 is 14 residues long. The germline CDR1 and CDR2 sequences are SGHTA and FQGNSA. The CDR3 loop reads CASSFGGALETQYF. DNA of the CDR3: TGTGCCAGCAGCTTCGGGGGGGCCTTGGAGACCCAGTACTTC.

The sample holds one count of this clone. The CDR3: CASSVEAALVWDTQYF. The CDR3 bases are TGTGCCAGCAGCGTAGAAGCGGCCCTGGTGTGGGATACGCAGTATTTT. This rearrangement joins TRBV9 to TRBJ2-3; tentative D call: TRBD2 (5 bases). Looked up from germline, CDR1 is SGDLS and CDR2 is YYNGEE. The CDR3 is made up of 16 amino acids. V was cut by 0 bases and J by 6 bases, with 17 bases left in between.